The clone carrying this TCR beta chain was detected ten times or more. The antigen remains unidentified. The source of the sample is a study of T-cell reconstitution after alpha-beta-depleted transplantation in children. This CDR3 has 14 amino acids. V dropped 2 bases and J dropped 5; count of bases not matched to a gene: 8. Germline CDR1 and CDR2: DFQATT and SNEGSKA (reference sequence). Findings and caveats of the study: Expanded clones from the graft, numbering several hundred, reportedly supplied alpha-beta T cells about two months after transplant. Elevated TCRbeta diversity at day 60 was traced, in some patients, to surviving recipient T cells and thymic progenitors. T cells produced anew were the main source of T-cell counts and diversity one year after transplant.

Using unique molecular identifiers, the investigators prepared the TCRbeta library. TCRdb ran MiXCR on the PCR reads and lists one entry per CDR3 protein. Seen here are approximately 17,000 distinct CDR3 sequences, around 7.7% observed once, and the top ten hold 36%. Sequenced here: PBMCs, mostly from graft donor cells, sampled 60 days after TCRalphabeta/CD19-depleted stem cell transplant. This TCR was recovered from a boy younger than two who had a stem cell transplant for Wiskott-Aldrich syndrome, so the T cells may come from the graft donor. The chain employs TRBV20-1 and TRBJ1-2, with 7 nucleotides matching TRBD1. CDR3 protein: CSARIPGTDYGYTF. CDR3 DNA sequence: TGCAGTGCTAGAATCCCCGGGACAGATTATGGCTACACCTTC.